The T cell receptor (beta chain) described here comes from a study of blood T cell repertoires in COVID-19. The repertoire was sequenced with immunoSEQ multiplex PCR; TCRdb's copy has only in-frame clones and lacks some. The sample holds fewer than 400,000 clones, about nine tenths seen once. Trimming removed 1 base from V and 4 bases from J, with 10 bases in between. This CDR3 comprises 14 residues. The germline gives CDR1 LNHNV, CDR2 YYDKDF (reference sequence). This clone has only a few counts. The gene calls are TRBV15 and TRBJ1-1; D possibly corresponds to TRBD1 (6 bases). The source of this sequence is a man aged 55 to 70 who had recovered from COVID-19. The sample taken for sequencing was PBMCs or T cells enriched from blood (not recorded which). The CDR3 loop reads CATSRVTGSTEAFF. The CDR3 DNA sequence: TGTGCCACCAGCAGAGTAACAGGGAGCACTGAAGCTTTCTTT.